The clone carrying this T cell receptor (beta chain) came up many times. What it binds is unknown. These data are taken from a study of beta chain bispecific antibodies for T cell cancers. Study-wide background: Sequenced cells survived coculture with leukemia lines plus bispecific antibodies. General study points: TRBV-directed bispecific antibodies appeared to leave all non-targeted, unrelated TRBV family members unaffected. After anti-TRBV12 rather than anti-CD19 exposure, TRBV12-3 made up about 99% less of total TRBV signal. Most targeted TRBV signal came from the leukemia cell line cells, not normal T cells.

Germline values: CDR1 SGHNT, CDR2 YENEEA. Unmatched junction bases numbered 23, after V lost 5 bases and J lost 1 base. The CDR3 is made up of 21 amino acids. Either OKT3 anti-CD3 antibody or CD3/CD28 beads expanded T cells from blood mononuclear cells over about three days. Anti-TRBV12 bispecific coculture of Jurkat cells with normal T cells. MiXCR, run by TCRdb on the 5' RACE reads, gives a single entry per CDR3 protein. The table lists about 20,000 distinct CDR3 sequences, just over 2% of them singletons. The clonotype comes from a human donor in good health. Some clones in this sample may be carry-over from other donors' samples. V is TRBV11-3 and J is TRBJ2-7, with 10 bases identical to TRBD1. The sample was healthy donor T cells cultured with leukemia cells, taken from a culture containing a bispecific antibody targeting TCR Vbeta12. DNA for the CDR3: TGTGCCAGCAGCCCTAGCTCCACACGGACAGGGGGAGTTAGAATGTCCTACGAGCAGTACTTC. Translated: CASSPSSTRTGGVRMSYEQYF.